Listed below are T cell receptor beta chains from one sample, sequenced in a study of T cells in Graves' hyperthyroidism and ophthalmopathy. TCRdb ran MiXCR on the multiplex PCR reads and lists one entry per CDR3 protein. The table has about 340,000 distinct CDR3 sequences, roughly 20% seen once. Sequenced sample: blood. The receptors here all came from a woman aged 45 to 65 with Graves' hyperthyroidism. CDR3s include the opening cysteine and the closing phenylalanine or tryptophan. Fields, in order: V gene, J gene, clone size, D gene, CDR3 DNA, CDR3 protein. D genes are given only for firm matches. Clone size is stated in some rows and not others, as once, few, many or a class when expanded.

TRBV19	TRBJ2-1	-	-	TGTGCCAGTACGGTTAGTTGGTGGTCCGGGAATGAGCAGTTCTTC	CASTVSWWSGNEQFF
TRBV11-2	TRBJ1-4	many	-	TGTGCCAGCACCGAACCCAGGGGCGCACCCTCAACTAATGAAAAACTGTTTTTT	CASTEPRGAPSTNEKLFF
TRBV6-2/TRBV6-3	TRBJ1-5	few	TRBD1	TGTGCCAGCAGTTACGACAGGGGAGGGGTGTATAGCAATCAGCCCCAGCATTTT	CASSYDRGGVYSNQPQHF
TRBV2	TRBJ1-2	-	TRBD1	TGTGCCAGCGGACAGGGCCTTTGGTATAGCTACACCTTC	CASGQGLWYSYTF
TRBV30	TRBJ2-1	-	-	TGTGCCTGGAACCTAGGGGTCGCTCTCGAGCAGTTCTTC	CAWNLGVALEQFF
TRBV7-6	TRBJ2-5	-	-	TGTGCCAGCAGTTCCCTGGGGGGCGGCTCAGAGACCCAGTACTTC	CASSSLGGGSETQYF
TRBV7-9	TRBJ2-5	many	-	TGTGCCAGCAGCTTAGCGGGCCCCCAGCGGACCCAGTACTTC	CASSLAGPQRTQYF
TRBV3-1	TRBJ2-3	many	-	TGTGCCAGCAAGGCGGGGATCACAGATACGCAGTATTTT	CASKAGITDTQYF
TRBV5-1	TRBJ1-1	-	-	TGCGCCAGCAGCTACCAGGGGTTAAACACTGAAGCTTTCTTT	CASSYQGLNTEAFF
TRBV10-3	TRBJ2-1	-	TRBD2	TGTGCCACTGTGGTAGCGGGAGGAAATGAGCAGTTCTTC	CATVVAGGNEQFF
TRBV3-1	TRBJ2-7	many	-	TGTGCCAGCAGCCAATCGGCTAGCTTGTACGAGCAGTACTTC	CASSQSASLYEQYF
TRBV9	TRBJ1-5	-	-	TGTGCCAGCAGCCCTGGGGCAGCAAATCAGCCCCAGCATTTT	CASSPGAANQPQHF
TRBV5-1	TRBJ2-1	many	TRBD2	TGCGCCACCTCCGGGGGGGGGGCCAGAAATGAGCAGTTCTTC	CATSGGGARNEQFF
TRBV6-9	TRBJ2-7	few	TRBD2	TGTGCCAGCAGTTACGGGGGAGGGACGTACGAGCAGTACTTC	CASSYGGGTYEQYF
TRBV12-3/TRBV12-4	TRBJ2-2	-	TRBD2	TGTGCCAGCAGGGGGGGACTAGCGGGTCTTAACACCGGGGAGCTGTTTTTT	CASRGGLAGLNTGELFF
TRBV6-1	TRBJ1-1	many	-	TGTGCCACCGCCCGACAGTTGTACACTGAAGCTTTCTTT	CATARQLYTEAFF
TRBV20-1	TRBJ2-1	many	TRBD1	TGCAGTGCTAGTAGGACAGGGCCAAACAATGAGCAGTTCTTC	CSASRTGPNNEQFF
TRBV19	TRBJ1-4	few	-	TGTGCCAGTAGTATCGGTCTGCGGTTTTCAACTAATGAAAAACTGTTTTTT	CASSIGLRFSTNEKLFF
TRBV10-1	TRBJ2-3	many	-	TGCGCCAGCAGGGAGAACCTCGCGGATACGCAGTATTTT	CASRENLADTQYF
TRBV5-8	TRBJ1-1	few	-	TGTGCCAGCAGCTTGATGAAAGGCTATGATGATTTCTTT	CASSLMKGYDDFF
TRBV5-6	TRBJ1-2	many	TRBD1	TGTGCCAGCAGCCGACCTGGACAGGGCACCGCTTCCTATGGCTACACCTTC	CASSRPGQGTASYGYTF
TRBV20-1	TRBJ2-3	many	-	TGCAGTGCTAGAGATCGAGAGACTTCGCTCACAGATACGCAGTATTTT	CSARDRETSLTDTQYF